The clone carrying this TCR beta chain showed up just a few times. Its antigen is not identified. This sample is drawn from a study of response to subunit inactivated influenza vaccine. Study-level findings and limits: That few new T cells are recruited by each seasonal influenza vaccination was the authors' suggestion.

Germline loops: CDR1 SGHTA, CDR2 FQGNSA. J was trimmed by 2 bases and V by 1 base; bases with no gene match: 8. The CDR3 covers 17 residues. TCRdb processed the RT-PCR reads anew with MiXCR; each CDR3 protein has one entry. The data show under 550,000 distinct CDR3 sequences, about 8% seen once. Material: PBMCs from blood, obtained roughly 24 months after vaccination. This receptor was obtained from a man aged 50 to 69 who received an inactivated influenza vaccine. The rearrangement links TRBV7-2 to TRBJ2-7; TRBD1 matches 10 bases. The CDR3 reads CASSLVGYGQGAYEQYF. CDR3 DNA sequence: TGTGCCAGCAGCTTAGTAGGGTATGGACAGGGGGCCTACGAGCAGTACTTC.